The T cell receptor (beta chain) described here comes from a study of cytomegalovirus exposure and HLA in healthy donors. Study details: HLA-typed donors were the source of approximately 88 million unique TCRs held in an early data release. General study points: Available immune exposure information was restricted to CMV serostatus only. Altogether, more than 150 TCR beta chains were recorded as cytomegalovirus-associated.

Notes on this clone: Its antigen is not identified. Other nucleotide sequences in the sample specify the same CDR3.

PCR involved 60 Vbeta and 13 Jbeta primers. TCRdb's table, derived via immunoSEQ multiplex PCR, lists solely in-frame clones and lacks some. The table includes fewer than 150,000 clones, around 80% detected once. The clonotype comes from a male donor in good health and CMV-seronegative. Material: PBMCs.

CDR3 nucleotide sequence: TGTGCCAGCAGCCCTGGAGGGGGGGCCGCCAATGAGCAGTTCTTC. Its protein product is CASSPGGGAANEQFF. The genes are TRBV7-6 and TRBJ2-1, with D possibly matching TRBD2 (7 bases). This CDR3 is 15 amino acids long. Germline CDR1 and CDR2: SGHVS and FNYEAQ. The V end lost 5 bases, the J end lost 6 bases, and 17 bases lay between the germline ends.